This TCR beta chain appears in the sequencing data of a study of blood T cells in healthy people across ages. Regarding the study as a whole: Researchers report that TCR beta diversity correlated strongly with naive T cell percentage.

Using a J-beta primer mix together with a sample-barcoded 5' primer, a second PCR was run for roughly 6 to 11 cycles. A template-switch adaptor with 12 random nucleotides tagged each cDNA molecule. Each CDR3 protein is one row after TCRdb ran MiXCR on the 5' RACE reads. In the table there are 1.5 million to 2 million distinct CDR3 sequences, under 30% of which are singletons. Many counts were recorded for this clonotype. Its antigen is unidentified. Healthy Caucasian individuals from Russia aged 6 to 90 served as donors. Each sample provided at least 5.5 micrograms of extracted total RNA. The origin of this receptor is a woman in her 30s in good health. The material sequenced was blood.

CDR3 sequence reads: CASSPGFPGGPNYGYTF. The CDR3 coding sequence is TGTGCCAGCAGCCCCGGGTTCCCAGGGGGACCCAACTATGGCTACACCTTC. The V gene is TRBV4-2, the J gene TRBJ1-2, with 7 nucleotides matching TRBD1. Germline V gene data show CDR1 as LGHNA and CDR2 as YNFKEQ. Trimming removed 4 bases from V and 2 bases from J; junction bases left unmatched: 13. CDR3 length: 17 amino acids.